Below are 22 T cell receptor beta chains sequenced from a single sample in a study of blood T cells in healthy people across ages. PCR was performed a second time for about 7 to 12 cycles using a sample-barcoded 5' primer and a J-beta primer mix. Via MiXCR, TCRdb re-called the 5' RACE reads, giving one row per CDR3 protein. The sample has around 1,100,000 distinct CDR3 sequences, less than 45% seen once. The sample taken for sequencing was blood. These receptor sequences come from a man aged 18-30 years in good health.

This clonotype was observed a few times. The chain is built from TRBV20-1 and TRBJ1-5; D is unresolved. Germline loops: CDR1 DFQATT, CDR2 SNEGSKA (reference sequence). The CDR3 sequence is 13 residues long. Trimming stripped 1 base from V and 6 bases from J, with 10 bases between. The CDR3 here is CSARVGLSQPQHF. The CDR3 DNA follows: TGCAGTGCTAGAGTCGGACTTAGTCAGCCCCAGCATTTT.

The chain joins TRBV20-1 to TRBJ1-1, with no clear D. Germline CDR1 and CDR2: DFQATT and SNEGSKA (reference sequence). The CDR3 is 15 amino acids. The CDR3 reads CTARDGSSANTEAFF. The DNA of the CDR3 is TGCACCGCTAGAGATGGGAGCTCGGCGAACACTGAAGCTTTCTTT.

This clonotype was detected only a few times. V gene TRBV7-2 combines with J gene TRBJ2-7; the match to TRBD1 covers 8 bases. Germline CDR1 and CDR2: SGHTA and FQGNSA. Trimming cost V 6 bases and J 1 base; bases outside gene matches: 8. The CDR3 runs 15 residues. CDR3 sequence reads: CASSSTGDRSYEQYF. CDR3 in DNA: TGTGCCAGCAGTTCTACGGGGGACAGGTCCTACGAGCAGTACTTC.

In its sample, this clonotype was seen a few times. This sequence joins TRBV7-9 and TRBJ2-2; tentative D call: TRBD2 (5 bases). The CDR3 has 14 amino acids. V was shortened by 3 bases and J by 1 base, with 6 bases between the two germline ends. Germline V gene data show CDR1 as SEHNR and CDR2 as FQNEAQ (reference sequence). The CDR3: CASSLRENTGELFF. The CDR3 DNA reads TGTGCCAGCAGCTTGAGGGAGAACACCGGGGAGCTGTTTTTT. Full variable domain (rest looked up from reference TRBV7-9 and TRBJ2-2): DTGVSQNPRHKITKRGQNVTFRCDPISEHNRLYWYRQTLGQGPEFLTYFQNEAQLEKSRLLSDRFSAERPKGSFSTLEIQRTEQGDSAMYLCASSLRENTGELFFGEGSRLTVL.

A word on this clonotype: One base away lies a much larger clone, so this may be a sequencing read error. The chain joins TRBV29-1 to TRBJ2-4; D remains unclear. The DNA end is a closer match to TRBJ2-7, so the J assignment may be wrong. CDR3 length: 11 amino acids. In germline, CDR1 is SQVTM, CDR2 ANQGSEA. Written as DNA, the CDR3 is TGCAGCGTTGAAGGGGGCTACGAGCAGTACTTC. As protein: CSVEGGYEQYF.

This clonotype was observed a few times. V is TRBV5-1 and J is TRBJ2-3, with D possibly matching TRBD2 (5 bases). V was shortened by 1 base and J by 2 bases, with 8 bases between the two germline ends. Germline V gene sequence: CDR1 SGHRS, CDR2 YFSETQ. The CDR3 runs 14 residues. CDR3 coding DNA: TGCGCCAGCAGCTTGATGACTAACACAGATACGCAGTATTTT. The encoded protein is CASSLMTNTDTQYF.

This clonotype was observed a few times. The chain employs TRBV6-6 and TRBJ2-3, with TRBD1 matching 7 bases. The germline V gene encodes CDR1 MNHNY and CDR2 SVGAGI (reference sequence). Trimming at V came to 7 bases and at J to 4 bases, leaving 11 bases not matched to a gene. The CDR3 is 15 residues long. CDR3 DNA: TGTGCCAGCACCTCCGGGACAGCACTAGCAGATACGCAGTATTTT. Translating gives CASTSGTALADTQYF.

The genes are TRBV7-2 and TRBJ1-2, with 11 bases lining up with TRBD1. V gave up 6 bases and J gave up 10 bases; unmatched junction bases: 7. Germline lookup yields CDR1 SGHTA and CDR2 FQGNSA. There are 13 residues in the CDR3. CDR3 sequence (DNA): TGTGCCAGCAGTCCGGGACAGGGGGAAATCTACACCTTC. Translated, it gives CASSPGQGEIYTF. Together with reference TRBV7-2 and TRBJ1-2, the CDR3 gives the full variable domain: GAGVSQSPSNKVTEKGKDVELRCDPISGHTALYWYRQSLGQGLEFLIYFQGNSAPDKSGLPSDRFSAERTGGSVSTLTIQRTQQEDSAVYLCASSPGQGEIYTFGSGTRLTVV.

This clonotype was seen only a few times. This chain uses TRBV20-1 with TRBJ2-7, with 7 bases that match TRBD2. V was pared by 7 bases and J by 3 bases, with 15 bases of the junction left unmatched. CDR3 length equals 15 residues. From germline, CDR1 is DFQATT and CDR2 SNEGSKA (reference sequence). CDR3: CSDPGGASGYYEQYF. CDR3 bases: TGCAGTGACCCCGGAGGGGCTAGCGGATACTACGAGCAGTACTTC.

This clonotype came up a few times. This chain links TRBV4-2 with TRBJ2-3; 7 nucleotides line up with TRBD2. CDR1 is LGHNA and CDR2 is YNFKEQ in the germline V gene. The V and J ends lost 3 bases and 1 base, in that order; junction bases with no gene match: 7. This CDR3 has 16 amino acids. This chain's CDR3 is CASSQVTSRRTDTQYF. Here the CDR3 DNA reads TGTGCCAGCAGCCAGGTGACTAGCCGTCGCACAGATACGCAGTATTTT.

This clonotype was observed a handful of times. The rearrangement links TRBV4-1 to TRBJ1-2; D perhaps matches TRBD1 (5 bases). From germline, CDR1 is MGHRA and CDR2 YSYEKL. V dropped 4 bases and J dropped 1 base, with 10 bases sitting between them. The CDR3 is 14 amino acids. The CDR3 is CASSPFGGNYGYTF. The CDR3 nucleotides read TGCGCCAGCAGCCCGTTTGGGGGTAACTATGGCTACACCTTC.

This chain links TRBV12-3 or TRBV12-4 with TRBJ1-4; 8 positions match TRBD1. The CDR3 consists of 14 residues. Losses at the gene ends were 6 bases for V and 7 bases for J; bases not matched to a gene: 7. The CDR3 bases are TGTGCCAGCAGCCCGGACAGGGCAACTGAAAAACTGTTTTTT. It encodes CASSPDRATEKLFF.

V is TRBV20-1 and J is TRBJ2-5; 8 bases match TRBD1. The better agreement between TRBJ2-7 and the DNA end casts doubt on the J call. The CDR3 extends over 12 amino acids. Germline V gene data show CDR1 as DFQATT and CDR2 as SNEGSKA (reference sequence). The CDR3, as DNA: TGCAGTGCTATTCAGGGGGCGTACGAGCAGTACTTC. Amino acids: CSAIQGAYEQYF.

In its sample, this clonotype was seen a few times. This rearrangement joins TRBV7-2 to TRBJ2-1, with D possibly TRBD1 on 5 matching bases. The DNA matches TRBJ2-7 better at its end, which makes the J call doubtful. The CDR3 is 15 amino acids. The germline V gene has CDR1 SGHTA and CDR2 FQGNSA. CDR3 amino acids: CASSLAGPSYNEQYF. The CDR3 coding sequence is TGTGCCAGCAGCTTAGCGGGGCCTTCTTACAATGAGCAGTACTTC.

There are a few counts of this clonotype. The gene calls are TRBV6-6 and TRBJ1-2; 8 bases are shared with TRBD1. Per germline, CDR1 MNHNY and CDR2 SVGAGI (reference sequence). V trimming: 4 bases; J trimming: 6 bases; junction bases outside the gene matches: 7. CDR3 size: 14 residues. The CDR3 sequence is CASSSLTTGDGYTF. Written as DNA, the CDR3 is TGTGCCAGCAGTTCCCTGACGACAGGGGATGGCTACACCTTC.

The chain joins TRBV20-1 to TRBJ2-3; possible D gene TRBD2, 6 bases. The CDR3 loop spans 15 amino acids. Trimming cost V 3 bases and J 0 bases, with 13 bases left between them. The germline V gene encodes CDR1 DFQATT and CDR2 SNEGSKA (reference sequence). In nucleotides, the CDR3 is TGCAGTGCTAGCCGGACTATTTCAAGCACAGATACGCAGTATTTT. Its protein product is CSASRTISSTDTQYF.

Only one count was recorded for this clonotype. The gene calls are TRBV10-3 and TRBJ1-1; unclear D gene. The CDR3 spans 16 residues. Deletions cut 10 bases from V and 3 bases from J, with 24 bases between. The germline V gene encodes CDR1 ENHRY and CDR2 SYGVKD. CDR3 sequence reads: CATQLIAGVVDTEAFF. DNA of the CDR3: TGTGCCACCCAGCTGATAGCGGGAGTCGTGGACACTGAAGCTTTCTTT.

This clonotype was recorded at least ten times. In DNA, the CDR3 is TGCAGTGCTAAGGGCCCGAACACTGAAGCTTTCTTT. Its protein is CSAKGPNTEAFF. This chain uses TRBV20-1 with TRBJ1-1; D unresolved. V was cut by 4 bases and J by 1 base, with 7 bases left in between. The CDR3 contains 12 residues. The germline V gene has CDR1 DFQATT and CDR2 SNEGSKA (reference sequence).

The gene calls are TRBV2 and TRBJ2-4, with no clear D. CDR3 size: 14 residues. The V and J ends lost 2 bases and 0 bases respectively, with 5 bases between them. CDR1 and CDR2 from the germline V gene are SNHLY and FYNNEI. As DNA, the CDR3 is TGTGCCAGCAGTGAAAGCATAGCCAAAAACATTCAGTACTTC. Encoded protein: CASSESIAKNIQYF.

The table lists this clonotype with a few counts. The rearrangement links TRBV5-1 to TRBJ2-1; 14 bases line up with TRBD2. V was clipped by 2 bases and J by 8 bases; unmatched bases: 9. This CDR3 has 17 amino acids. CDR1 and CDR2 (germline): SGHRS, YFSETQ. The CDR3 region is CASSLRTSGGTHDEQFF. CDR3 nucleotide sequence: TGCGCCAGCAGCTTAAGGACTAGCGGGGGGACCCATGATGAGCAGTTCTTC.

There are a few counts of this clonotype. Here the CDR3 reads CASSLIQDSYEQYF. CDR3 DNA sequence: TGCGCCAGCAGCTTAATCCAGGACTCTTACGAGCAGTACTTC. This chain joins TRBV5-1 and TRBJ2-7; D is possibly TRBD2 (5 bases). Between the trimmed V and J ends, which lost 2 bases and 4 bases, there was a span of 13 bases. The CDR3 totals 14 residues. CDR1 is SGHRS, CDR2 YFSETQ, per germline.

The chain employs TRBV27 and TRBJ1-6; 9 bases are shared with TRBD1. Unmatched junction bases numbered 20, after V lost 6 bases and J lost 8 bases. This CDR3 has 19 amino acids. Looked up from germline, CDR1 is MNHEY and CDR2 is SMNVEV (reference sequence). In DNA form, the CDR3 reads TGTGCCAGCAGATCGCTTTACCGCCGGGACAGGGTACTTTATTCACCCCTCCACTTT. Translation: CASRSLYRRDRVLYSPLHF.